This is a list of T cell receptor beta chains from one sample in a study of identical twins. From the 5' RACE reads, TCRdb called clonotypes with MiXCR, one entry per CDR3 protein. The data contain 690,000 or so distinct CDR3 sequences, 8.5% to 9.5% of them seen just once; the ten biggest clones take up 0.8% to 1%. The same sample was also studied in work on yellow fever vaccine responses in identical twins.

Sequences were obtained from PBMCs. Receptors originate from a woman aged 18-29 years in good health. CDR3s include the opening cysteine and the closing phenylalanine or tryptophan. Each record gives: V gene, J gene, CDR3 protein.

TRBV4-3,TRBJ2-3,CASSPRLGGADTQYF
TRBV3-1,TRBJ2-3,CASSGLASTDTQYF
TRBV2,TRBJ1-5,CASSEASGTMGNQPQHF
TRBV3-1,TRBJ2-3,CASSQAGTRPDTQYF
TRBV5-1,TRBJ2-3,CASSPQGGGGTDTQYF
TRBV3-1,TRBJ2-1,CASSPTPGTPKYNEQFF
TRBV5-1,TRBJ2-2,CASSFGTVYTGELFF
TRBV19,TRBJ1-1,CASSIGQQNTEAFF
TRBV20-1,TRBJ2-7,CSARDLRGGAGEQYF
TRBV7-8,TRBJ2-3,CASSYTPGTSAPKITDTQYF
TRBV15,TRBJ2-3,CATSRGATSNTDTQYF
TRBV5-1,TRBJ2-7,CASSRDSLYEQYF
TRBV5-6,TRBJ2-7,CASSWGTGIREQYF
TRBV20-1,TRBJ2-1,CSARFQGAYNEQFF
TRBV20-1,TRBJ2-3,CSARGTLTDTQYF
TRBV3-1,TRBJ1-2,CASSLTGSGGYTF
TRBV5-6,TRBJ2-1,CASSSAGLYYNEQFF
TRBV20-1,TRBJ2-3,CSARDHLRASGVSTDTQYF
TRBV27,TRBJ1-5,CASSLLGSNQPQHF
TRBV5-5,TRBJ2-3,CASTTGTGSDTQYF
TRBV20-1,TRBJ2-2,CSAPNPDRPSNTGELFF
TRBV29-1,TRBJ1-5,CSAQGMGNQPQHF
TRBV4-1,TRBJ2-3,CASSQDRAGGSTDTQYF
TRBV5-1,TRBJ2-1,CASSLKASGGTNEQFF
TRBV15,TRBJ2-1,CATSRGGLAKNNEQFF
TRBV19,TRBJ2-1,CASSSDRFYEQFF
TRBV20-1,TRBJ1-4,CSARGPGVEEKLFF
TRBV5-5,TRBJ1-2,CASSLADTYGYTF
TRBV20-1,TRBJ2-5,CSAEDSLDETQYF
TRBV29-1,TRBJ1-4,CSAGQHYEKLFF
TRBV7-9,TRBJ2-1,CASSLASRGPNEQFF
TRBV4-3,TRBJ2-1,CASSHVSGTVIYEQFF
TRBV28,TRBJ2-7,CASSVVSGRDEQYF
TRBV4-3,TRBJ2-6,CASSRPDSGANVLTF
TRBV11-2,TRBJ2-3,CASSSSGLTDTQYF
TRBV11-1,TRBJ2-3,CASSLRPGGYTDTQYF
TRBV4-3,TRBJ2-3,CASSQSAGDRGDTQYF
TRBV6-5,TRBJ1-2,CASSWVMDTTSYGYTF
TRBV18,TRBJ1-2,CASSPTAGYYGYTF